Listed below are T cell receptor beta chains from one sample, sequenced in a study of cytomegalovirus exposure and HLA in healthy donors. The assay was immunoSEQ multiplex PCR, and TCRdb's table has in-frame clones only and misses some. The sample records roughly 170,000 clones, approximately 81% being singletons. The source material was PBMCs. Every receptor here comes from a woman aged 25 to 39 in good health and CMV-seronegative. CDR3s include the opening cysteine and the closing phenylalanine or tryptophan. The D gene is left open where the match is weak. Size is stated for part of the rows, as once, few or many counts, or as a class when the clone is expanded.

V gene: TRBV4-3
D gene: TRBD1
J gene: TRBJ2-5
clone size: .
CDR3 protein: CASSQQGAKETQYF
CDR3 DNA: TGCGCCAGCAGCCAACAGGGGGCAAAAGAGACCCAGTACTTC

V gene: TRBV6-4
D gene: TRBD2
J gene: TRBJ2-2
clone size: .
CDR3 protein: CASSDGGANTGELFF
CDR3 DNA: TGTGCCAGCAGTGACGGGGGGGCGAACACCGGGGAGCTGTTTTTT

V gene: TRBV7-9
D gene: TRBD1
J gene: TRBJ2-4
clone size: .
CDR3 protein: CASSHAGLRGTGGSIQYF
CDR3 DNA: TGTGCCAGCAGTCACGCGGGGTTAAGGGGAACAGGGGGAAGCATTCAGTACTTC

V gene: TRBV5-1
D gene: TRBD2
J gene: TRBJ2-7
clone size: few
CDR3 protein: CASSEPGLAYEQYF
CDR3 DNA: TGCGCCAGCAGCGAACCGGGACTAGCCTACGAGCAGTACTTC

V gene: TRBV28
D gene: .
J gene: TRBJ2-1
clone size: .
CDR3 protein: CASSFPRRGQVNNEQFF
CDR3 DNA: TGTGCCAGCAGTTTCCCGAGGAGGGGGCAGGTGAACAATGAGCAGTTCTTC

V gene: TRBV5-6
D gene: .
J gene: TRBJ2-7
clone size: .
CDR3 protein: CASSTLNSGIYEQYF
CDR3 DNA: TGTGCCAGCAGCACCTTAAACTCAGGGATCTACGAGCAGTACTTC

V gene: TRBV9
D gene: .
J gene: TRBJ1-4
clone size: .
CDR3 protein: CASSVTATNEKLFF
CDR3 DNA: TGTGCCAGCAGCGTGACAGCAACTAATGAAAAACTGTTTTTT

V gene: TRBV5-4
D gene: .
J gene: TRBJ1-2
clone size: .
CDR3 protein: CASSLGQPYGYTF
CDR3 DNA: TGTGCCAGCAGCTTAGGACAGCCCTATGGCTACACCTTC

V gene: TRBV19
D gene: TRBD1
J gene: TRBJ2-2
clone size: .
CDR3 protein: CASSMGQGGPGELFF
CDR3 DNA: TGTGCCAGTAGTATGGGACAGGGAGGACCAGGGGAGCTGTTTTTT

V gene: TRBV14
D gene: .
J gene: TRBJ2-7
clone size: .
CDR3 protein: CASSQVSKQAMTLYEQYF
CDR3 DNA: TGTGCCAGCAGCCAAGTATCGAAGCAGGCCATGACGCTGTACGAGCAGTACTTC

V gene: TRBV19
D gene: .
J gene: TRBJ1-5
clone size: few
CDR3 protein: CASTSQHF
CDR3 DNA: TGTGCCAGTACGTCCCAGCATTTT

V gene: TRBV4-2
D gene: .
J gene: TRBJ2-3
clone size: .
CDR3 protein: CASSQNTRGAGDTQYF
CDR3 DNA: TGTGCCAGCAGCCAAAACACCCGTGGGGCCGGAGATACGCAGTATTTT

V gene: TRBV7-2
D gene: .
J gene: TRBJ2-7
clone size: .
CDR3 protein: CASSSGHLYEQYF
CDR3 DNA: TGTGCCAGCAGCTCCGGACACCTTTACGAGCAGTACTTC

V gene: TRBV27
D gene: TRBD1
J gene: TRBJ1-2
clone size: .
CDR3 protein: CASSLFGYGTGFNYGYTF
CDR3 DNA: TGTGCCAGCAGTTTATTTGGGTATGGGACAGGGTTTAACTATGGCTACACCTTC

V gene: TRBV19
D gene: .
J gene: TRBJ1-2
clone size: .
CDR3 protein: CASHLTGSYGYTF
CDR3 DNA: TGTGCCAGTCACTTGACAGGCTCCTATGGCTACACCTTC

V gene: TRBV27
D gene: TRBD1
J gene: TRBJ2-7
clone size: once
CDR3 protein: CASSGRDRGREQYF
CDR3 DNA: TGTGCCAGCAGTGGCCGGGACAGGGGCCGCGAGCAGTACTTC

V gene: TRBV5-4
D gene: TRBD1
J gene: TRBJ1-6
clone size: .
CDR3 protein: CASSLGTGGRPLHF
CDR3 DNA: TGTGCCAGCAGCTTGGGGACAGGGGGCCGACCCCTCCACTTT

V gene: TRBV19
D gene: .
J gene: TRBJ2-7
clone size: .
CDR3 protein: CASSIGGYEQYF
CDR3 DNA: TGTGCCAGTAGTATCGGCGGCTACGAGCAGTACTTC

V gene: TRBV7-2
D gene: .
J gene: TRBJ1-6
clone size: .
CDR3 protein: CASSSIGPNSPLHF
CDR3 DNA: TGTGCCAGCAGCTCCATCGGTCCCAATTCACCCCTCCACTTT

V gene: TRBV2
D gene: .
J gene: TRBJ1-2
clone size: .
CDR3 protein: CASRDLTESGYTF
CDR3 DNA: TGTGCCAGCAGGGACTTAACAGAGAGTGGCTACACCTTC

V gene: TRBV6-5
D gene: .
J gene: TRBJ2-5
clone size: .
CDR3 protein: CASTRSRGLTQYF
CDR3 DNA: TGTGCCAGCACACGCTCTAGGGGTTTGACCCAGTACTTC

V gene: TRBV4-3
D gene: .
J gene: TRBJ1-5
clone size: .
CDR3 protein: CASSQDRLTGKSNQPQHF
CDR3 DNA: TGCGCCAGCAGCCAAGATAGACTTACAGGTAAATCCAATCAGCCCCAGCATTTT

V gene: TRBV30
D gene: TRBD1
J gene: TRBJ1-1
clone size: .
CDR3 protein: CAWSALTGSAFF
CDR3 DNA: TGTGCCTGGAGTGCCTTGACAGGGTCGGCTTTCTTT

V gene: TRBV18
D gene: TRBD1
J gene: TRBJ2-5
clone size: few
CDR3 protein: CASSPFRVRDRGYQETQYF
CDR3 DNA: TGTGCCAGCTCACCATTTCGAGTGAGGGACAGGGGCTACCAAGAGACCCAGTACTTC

V gene: TRBV29-1
D gene: .
J gene: TRBJ2-2
clone size: .
CDR3 protein: CSVEDRRGGVTGELFF
CDR3 DNA: TGCAGCGTTGAAGATAGAAGGGGTGGGGTAACCGGGGAGCTGTTTTTT

V gene: TRBV6-6
D gene: .
J gene: TRBJ1-2
clone size: .
CDR3 protein: CASSYGSGSLWSYTF
CDR3 DNA: TGTGCCAGCAGTTACGGTTCAGGCAGTCTATGGAGCTACACCTTC

V gene: TRBV6-5
D gene: .
J gene: TRBJ1-1
clone size: .
CDR3 protein: CASSPRQVAEAFF
CDR3 DNA: TGTGCCAGCAGCCCCAGGCAGGTCGCTGAAGCTTTCTTT

V gene: TRBV11-2
D gene: .
J gene: TRBJ2-7
clone size: .
CDR3 protein: CASSLGSVGIGSEQYF
CDR3 DNA: TGTGCCAGCAGCCTTGGATCCGTGGGCATTGGCTCCGAGCAGTACTTC

V gene: TRBV28
D gene: .
J gene: TRBJ1-2
clone size: few
CDR3 protein: CASSFGGGYGDYTF
CDR3 DNA: TGTGCCAGCAGTTTCGGGGGGGGCTATGGTGACTACACCTTC

V gene: TRBV30
D gene: .
J gene: TRBJ2-7
clone size: .
CDR3 protein: CAWSPRGSYEQYF
CDR3 DNA: TGTGCCTGGAGTCCCAGGGGTTCCTACGAGCAGTACTTC

V gene: TRBV6-1
D gene: .
J gene: TRBJ2-4
clone size: .
CDR3 protein: CASSIQGKNIQYF
CDR3 DNA: TGTGCCAGCAGTATACAGGGAAAAAACATTCAGTACTTC

V gene: TRBV7-6
D gene: .
J gene: TRBJ1-6
clone size: .
CDR3 protein: CASSLRGEGDSPLHF
CDR3 DNA: TGTGCCAGCAGCTTACGAGGGGAGGGAGATTCACCCCTCCACTTT

V gene: TRBV4-3
D gene: TRBD2
J gene: TRBJ2-7
clone size: .
CDR3 protein: CASSQELAGDEQYF
CDR3 DNA: TGCGCCAGCAGCCAAGAACTAGCGGGAGACGAGCAGTACTTC

V gene: TRBV18
D gene: TRBD1
J gene: TRBJ2-5
clone size: .
CDR3 protein: CASSSRTGTGETQYF
CDR3 DNA: TGTGCCAGCTCATCTAGGACAGGGACGGGGGAGACCCAGTACTTC

V gene: TRBV7-9
D gene: .
J gene: TRBJ1-5
clone size: .
CDR3 protein: CASSLEQHQPQHF
CDR3 DNA: TGTGCCAGCAGCTTAGAACAACATCAGCCCCAGCATTTT

V gene: TRBV5-1
D gene: TRBD1
J gene: TRBJ1-3
clone size: .
CDR3 protein: CASSLGRDSRNTIYF
CDR3 DNA: TGCGCCAGCAGCTTGGGGCGGGACAGCAGAAACACCATATATTTT